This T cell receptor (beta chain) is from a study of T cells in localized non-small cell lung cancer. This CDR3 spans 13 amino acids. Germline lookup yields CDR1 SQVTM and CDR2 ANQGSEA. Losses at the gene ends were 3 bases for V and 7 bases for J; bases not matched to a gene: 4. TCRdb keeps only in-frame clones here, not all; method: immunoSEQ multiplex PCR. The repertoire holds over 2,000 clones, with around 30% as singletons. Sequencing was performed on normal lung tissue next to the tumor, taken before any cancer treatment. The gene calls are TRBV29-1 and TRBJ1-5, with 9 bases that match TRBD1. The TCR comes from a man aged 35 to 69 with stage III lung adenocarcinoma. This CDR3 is CSVEDRGGQPQHF. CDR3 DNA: TGCAGCGTTGAGGACAGGGGAGGACAGCCCCAGCATTTT.